This TCR beta chain was recovered during a study of tumor and adjacent non-tumor tissue in lung cancer. Across the study: There were some 11 adenocarcinoma, a couple of squamous cell carcinoma and 1 small cell lung cancer cases. Patients were aged roughly 30 to 76, approximately 11 men and 4 to 6 women, stage I to III. Each sample yielded roughly 4 million productive TCRbeta reads on average. General observations from the study: In normal lung, the top 100 clones were significantly more dominant than in tumor.

This CDR3 comprises 13 residues. Germline values: CDR1 SGHAT, CDR2 FQNNGV. This sample's RNA came from whole unsorted tissue. TCRbeta libraries were built with three rounds of nested PCR, modified from ARM-PCR. Each CDR3 protein is one row after TCRdb ran MiXCR on the multiplex PCR reads. The repertoire holds under 250,000 distinct CDR3 sequences, with roughly 70% as singletons. This clonotype was observed once. No antigen is known for it. This clonotype was obtained from a man aged 60 to 75 with non-small cell lung cancer. The chain uses TRBV11-2 and TRBJ1-1; the D is unclear. Material: lung tumor tissue. CDR3 in DNA: TGTCTCAGCAGCTCGCGCGGCACGGATTTCGCTTTCTTT. Its translation: CLSSSRGTDFAFF.